Presented here are 26 T cell receptor beta chains from one specimen sequenced in a study of CD8+ T cells in alopecia areata. The treatment was: oral pan-JAK inhibitor, 5-10 mg twice daily. Extraction and reverse transcription of RNA yielded cDNA as the sequencing template. Only in-frame clones appear in the TCRdb table, and some are missing; sequencing was by immunoSEQ multiplex PCR. The sample contains approximately 65,000 clones, 35% to 55% of which appear only once. This specimen was CD8+ T cells sorted from blood, taken at roughly week 36, from a patient treated with tofacitinib. Receptors were obtained from a human donor with alopecia areata.

The chain combines TRBV27 with TRBJ1-1, with 7 bases matching TRBD1. Germline CDR1 MNHEY, CDR2 SMNVEV (reference sequence). CDR3 length: 13 amino acids. J was trimmed by 3 bases and V by 8 bases; bases with no gene match: 6. CDR3 residues: CASSDRVYTEAFF. CDR3 sequence (DNA): TGTGCCAGCTCCGACAGGGTTTACACTGAAGCTTTCTTT.

This chain links TRBV11-2 with TRBJ2-5, with D unclear. Trimming pared 7 bases from V and 1 base from J, leaving 10 bases between. This CDR3 is built from 13 residues. Germline V lookup: CDR1 SGHAT, CDR2 FQNNGV. The CDR3 protein is CASTPGSQETQYF. The CDR3 nucleotides read TGTGCCAGCACCCCCGGAAGCCAAGAGACCCAGTACTTC. Filled out from reference TRBV11-2 and TRBJ2-5, the complete variable domain reads EAGVAQSPRYKIIEKRQSVAFWCNPISGHATLYWYQQILGQGPKLLIQFQNNGVVDDSQLPKDRFSAERLKGVDSTLKIQPAKLEDSAVYLCASTPGSQETQYFGPGTRLLVL.

The rearrangement links TRBV4-1 to TRBJ2-3; the match to TRBD2 covers 13 bases. The CDR3 totals 16 residues. CDR1 MGHRA and CDR2 YSYEKL come from the germline V gene. Trimming took 0 bases from V and 8 from J; bases not matched to a gene: 5. CDR3 sequence: CASSQDGLAGVGTQYF. The CDR3 DNA reads TGCGCCAGCAGCCAAGATGGACTAGCGGGAGTCGGTACGCAGTATTTT.

J is TRBJ1-2 and V is TRBV15; D gene uncertain. Trimming shortened V by 0 bases and J by 1 base, and 9 bases separated the two germline ends. The length of the CDR3 is 15 residues. Germline assignment: CDR1 LNHNV and CDR2 YYDKDF (reference sequence). The CDR3 DNA sequence: TGTGCCACCAGCAGAGAATTGCGCAATAACTATGGCTACACCTTC. Its protein product is CATSRELRNNYGYTF.

This rearrangement joins TRBV30 to TRBJ1-2; maybe TRBD1 (5 bases). The CDR3 extends over 13 amino acids. With 3 bases removed from V and 8 bases from J, the gap between germline ends came to 16 bases. Germline V CDR1 and CDR2: GTSNPN, SVGIG (reference sequence). The CDR3 sequence: CAWSVGAGMGYTF. In nucleotides, the CDR3 is TGTGCCTGGAGCGTAGGGGCAGGGATGGGCTACACCTTC.

This rearrangement joins TRBV5-6 to TRBJ2-4; D possibly corresponds to TRBD2 (6 bases). Germline loops: CDR1 SGHDT, CDR2 YYEEEE. V was shortened by 0 bases and J by 2 bases, with 18 bases between the two germline ends. The CDR3 is 18 residues long. As DNA, the CDR3 is TGTGCCAGCAGCTTGGTGCCCGGGACTCCCTGGCCCAAAAACATTCAGTACTTC. This encodes CASSLVPGTPWPKNIQYF.

The CDR3 coding sequence is TGTGCCAGCAGTCCAATTCCCCGGGACAGCTATGGCTACACCTTC. It encodes CASSPIPRDSYGYTF. This chain joins TRBV27 and TRBJ1-2; 7 bases are a match to TRBD1. CDR1 and CDR2 (germline): MNHEY, SMNVEV (reference sequence). CDR3 length equals 15 residues. The ends lost 5 bases at V and 4 bases at J; junction bases unmatched: 10.

As DNA, the CDR3 is TGTGCCAGCAGCACCTGGACTGCCCCAGATACGCAGTATTTT. Encoded protein: CASSTWTAPDTQYF. The rearrangement joins TRBV7-9 to TRBJ2-3; weak D call: TRBD2 (5 bases). With 5 bases removed from V and 4 bases from J, the gap between germline ends came to 13 bases. Looked up from germline, CDR1 is SEHNR and CDR2 is FQNEAQ (reference sequence). The CDR3 totals 14 residues.

The V gene is TRBV6-5, the J gene TRBJ2-7; D remains unclear. Germline V gives CDR1 MNHEY, CDR2 SVGAGI. Trimming took 6 bases from V and 2 from J, leaving 5 bases between them. The length of the CDR3 is 11 residues. DNA of the CDR3: TGTGCCAGCAGAGGTCCCTACGAGCAGTACTTC. It is translated as CASRGPYEQYF.

CDR3 nucleotides: TGCGCCAGCAGTGAGTCAATTTCGGCTTCTGGGGCCAACGTCCTGACTTTC. It yields the protein CASSESISASGANVLTF. The rearrangement links TRBV10-1 to TRBJ2-6; D is unclear. The CDR3 covers 17 residues. Trimming cost V 0 bases and J 1 base, with 10 bases left between them. Germline V gives CDR1 WNHNN, CDR2 SYGVQD (reference sequence).

This clone has a handful of counts. The chain recombines TRBV4-2 with TRBJ2-1, with D unclear. Per germline, CDR1 LGHNA and CDR2 YNFKEQ. Trimming pared 0 bases from V and 0 bases from J, leaving 18 bases between. CDR3 size: 19 residues. DNA for the CDR3: TGTGCCAGCAGCCAAGATCGGGCCACGCGACCTAGCTCCTACAATGAGCAGTTCTTC. Its translation: CASSQDRATRPSSYNEQFF.

This chain connects TRBV27 to TRBJ2-1, with 8 bases matching TRBD1. V dropped 6 bases and J dropped 4; count of bases not matched to a gene: 11. The CDR3 has 16 amino acids. Germline CDR1 and CDR2: MNHEY and SMNVEV (reference sequence). The CDR3 reads CASSNPGQEGYNEQFF. The CDR3 region has the DNA TGTGCCAGCAGCAATCCGGGACAGGAAGGATACAATGAGCAGTTCTTC.

The chain has TRBV7-9 and TRBJ2-3; D unresolved. The V end lost 0 bases, the J end lost 6 bases, and 4 bases lay between the germline ends. The CDR3 contains 12 residues. CDR1 is SEHNR, CDR2 FQNEAQ, per germline (reference sequence). The CDR3 DNA reads TGTGCCAGCAGCTTAGCGGTTGATACGCAGTATTTT. Amino acids: CASSLAVDTQYF. The entire variable domain, with the rest obtained from reference TRBV7-9 and TRBJ2-3, is as follows: DTGVSQNPRHKITKRGQNVTFRCDPISEHNRLYWYRQTLGQGPEFLTYFQNEAQLEKSRLLSDRFSAERPKGSFSTLEIQRTEQGDSAMYLCASSLAVDTQYFGPGTRLTVL.

This sequence joins TRBV27 and TRBJ1-2; a possible D gene is TRBD1 (5 bases). The CDR3 sequence is 15 residues long. Germline CDR1 MNHEY, CDR2 SMNVEV (reference sequence). V lost 0 bases to trimming and J lost 7 bases, with 15 bases between them. CDR3 DNA sequence: TGTGCCAGCAGTTTATCCCCAGGGTCCTCGGCTGGCTACACCTTC. Translated: CASSLSPGSSAGYTF.

This clone was counted a few times. The V gene is TRBV29-1, the J gene TRBJ1-2; D unresolved. Germline-derived CDR1 and CDR2 are SQVTM and ANQGSEA. The germline V and J ends were trimmed by 5 bases and 6 bases, with 10 bases remaining between them. The CDR3 runs 11 residues. CDR3 amino acids: CSVLERDGYTF. The CDR3, as DNA: TGCAGCGTTCTGGAAAGAGATGGCTACACCTTC.

There are a few counts of this clone. The chain is built from TRBV5-6 and TRBJ1-2; TRBD1 aligns across 8 bases. Unmatched junction bases numbered 7, after V lost 0 bases and J lost 6 bases. This CDR3 has 15 residues. CDR1 is SGHDT, CDR2 YYEEEE, per germline. The CDR3 loop reads CASSLVRDRGHGYTF. The CDR3 region has the DNA TGTGCCAGCAGCTTGGTGCGAGACAGGGGCCATGGCTACACCTTC.

This chain connects TRBV11-2 to TRBJ2-1; no clear D gene. Germline V CDR1 and CDR2: SGHAT, FQNNGV. Trimming removed 7 bases from V and 4 bases from J, with 14 bases in between. CDR3 length equals 14 residues. The CDR3 DNA reads TGTGCCAGCACCATAGAGCGAGGTTACAATGAGCAGTTCTTC. This codes for CASTIERGYNEQFF.

By frequency in the sample, this clone is medium-sized (0.01 to 0.1%). Other DNA sequences in the sample encode the same CDR3. The genes are TRBV5-1 and TRBJ2-7; possible D gene TRBD2, 5 bases. Between the trimmed V and J ends, which lost 1 base and 3 bases, there was a span of 14 bases. CDR1 and CDR2 from the germline V gene are SGHRS and YFSETQ. The length of the CDR3 is 15 residues. DNA of the CDR3: TGCGCCAGCAGCTTGACTGCGGGTGGTGGCTACGAGCAGTACTTC. It is translated as CASSLTAGGGYEQYF.

The chain uses TRBV29-1 and TRBJ2-1; D is unclear. Germline CDR1 reads SQVTM; CDR2 reads ANQGSEA. This CDR3 has 13 amino acids. V gave up 6 bases and J gave up 8 bases, with 17 bases separating them. CDR3 in amino acids: CSVPGLQVYEQFF. The CDR3 DNA reads as TGCAGCGTCCCGGGCCTACAAGTCTATGAGCAGTTCTTC.

In nucleotides, the CDR3 is TGCGCCAGCAGCCAAGTTGGGACGGACGACGAGCAGTACTTC. The encoded protein is CASSQVGTDDEQYF. The rearrangement joins TRBV4-1 to TRBJ2-7; TRBD1 or TRBD2 may be the D gene (5 bases each). Germline V gives CDR1 MGHRA, CDR2 YSYEKL. V was pared by 1 base and J by 5 bases, with 12 bases between. This CDR3 has 14 residues.

The chain uses TRBV16 and TRBJ2-7, with D tentatively TRBD1 (5 bases). There are 15 residues in the CDR3. Trimming took 0 bases from V and 0 from J, leaving 9 bases between them. Per the germline V gene, CDR1 is KGHSY and CDR2 is FQNENV. The CDR3 protein is CASSQSGQLSYEQYF. DNA of the CDR3: TGTGCCAGCAGCCAATCAGGACAACTCTCCTACGAGCAGTACTTC.

By share of the sample, this clone is medium-sized. The V and J genes are TRBV19 and TRBJ1-1, with D possibly TRBD1 on 5 matching bases. This CDR3 region has 14 residues. The germline V gene encodes CDR1 LNHDA and CDR2 SQIVND (reference sequence). V was cut by 4 bases and J by 3 bases, with 12 bases left in between. The CDR3 loop is CASSTPGRDTEAFF. The CDR3 nucleotides read TGTGCCAGTAGTACCCCGGGACGAGACACTGAAGCTTTCTTT.

There are a few counts of this clone. This chain connects TRBV29-1 to TRBJ2-1; unclear D gene. Trimming took 1 base from V and 0 from J, leaving 7 bases between them. This CDR3 region has 14 residues. Germline V gives CDR1 SQVTM, CDR2 ANQGSEA. Here the CDR3 DNA reads TGCAGCGTTGAAGCCTTTAGCTCCTACAATGAGCAGTTCTTC. This encodes CSVEAFSSYNEQFF.

Details on this clone: No conserved phenylalanine or tryptophan is present at the end of the CDR3, so a read error is the likely explanation. CDR3: CASSQVTDNQPQHL. The DNA of the CDR3 is TGCGCCAGCAGCCAAGTCACAGATAATCAGCCCCAGCATCTT. The V gene is TRBV4-1, the J gene TRBJ1-5; D is uncertain. The CDR3 totals 14 residues. Between the trimmed V and J ends, which lost 1 base and 4 bases, there was a span of 8 bases. CDR1 is MGHRA, CDR2 YSYEKL, per germline.

The chain links TRBV30 to TRBJ1-2; D remains unclear. This CDR3 has 17 residues. V was cut by 1 base and J by 1 base, with 19 bases left in between. CDR1 is GTSNPN and CDR2 is SVGIG in the germline V gene (reference sequence). CDR3 residues: CAWSAGILHNSNYGYTF. The CDR3 nucleotides are TGTGCCTGGAGTGCCGGGATCCTTCATAATAGTAACTATGGCTACACCTTC.

This chain connects TRBV27 to TRBJ1-1, with 7 positions matching TRBD1. This CDR3 contains 12 residues. V trimming: 3 bases; J trimming: 9 bases; junction bases outside the gene matches: 4. Germline lookup yields CDR1 MNHEY and CDR2 SMNVEV (reference sequence). The CDR3: CASSFPGQKAFF. CDR3 in DNA: TGTGCCAGCAGTTTTCCGGGACAGAAAGCTTTCTTT.